This T cell receptor (beta chain) was identified during a study of blood T cells in healthy people across ages. Study summary: Per two T cells, about one barcoded beta molecule was captured through template switching. Notes on the study in general: In long-lived donors, naive CD4+ cell counts and diversity exceeded those of aged donors. The percentage of naive T cells correlated strongly with TCR beta diversity.

Germline V CDR1 and CDR2: SGDLS, YYNGEE. J was trimmed by 7 bases and V by 0 bases; bases with no gene match: 10. CDR3 length equals 15 residues. Notes on this clonotype: Antigen specificity is unknown. This may stem from a read error, because a much larger clone lies one nucleotide away.

Sample-barcoded 5' priming and a J-beta primer mix drove a second PCR of about 6 to 12 cycles. MiXCR was run by TCRdb on the 5' RACE reads, yielding one entry per CDR3 protein. The sample lists 1.5 million to 2 million distinct CDR3 sequences, roughly 32% occurring once. The sequence was obtained from a woman in her twenties or thirties in good health. The chain is built from TRBV9 and TRBJ2-7; TRBD2 matches at 7 bases. Specimen: blood. In nucleotides, the CDR3 is TGTGCCAGCAGCGTAGACGGCGGGAGCTACAATGAGCAGTACTTC. This codes for CASSVDGGSYNEQYF.